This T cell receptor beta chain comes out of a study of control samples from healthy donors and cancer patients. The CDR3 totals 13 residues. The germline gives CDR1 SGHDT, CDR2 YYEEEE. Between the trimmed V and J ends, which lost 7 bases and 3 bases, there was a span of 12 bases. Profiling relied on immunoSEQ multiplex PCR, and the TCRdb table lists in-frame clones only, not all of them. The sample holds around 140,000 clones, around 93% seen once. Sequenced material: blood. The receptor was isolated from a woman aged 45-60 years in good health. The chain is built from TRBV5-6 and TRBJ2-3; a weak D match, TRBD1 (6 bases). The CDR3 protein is CASAPQGTDTQYF. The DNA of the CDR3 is TGTGCCAGCGCGCCCCAGGGGACAGATACGCAGTATTTT.